What follows are 15 T cell receptor beta chains derived from one specimen sequenced in a study of shared clonotypes between healthy human individuals. This table comes from immunoSEQ multiplex PCR, and its TCRdb copy is limited to in-frame clones, with some not included. Here the sample spans 2 million to 2.5 million clones, under 95% being singletons. The sample comprised naive CD4+ T cells from PBMCs. Stated subset: CD45RA+ positively selected. These receptors were obtained from a man aged 18 to 29 in good health. Some clones in this sample may be carry-over from other donors' samples.

The rearrangement uses TRBV14 and TRBJ2-2; 10 positions agree with TRBD2. The CDR3 runs to 17 residues. J gave up 4 bases and V 5 bases, and 10 bases lay outside the gene matches. CDR1 and CDR2 (germline): SGHDN, FVKESK. The CDR3: CASSSRSGRAGTGELFF. The CDR3 nucleotides are TGTGCCAGCAGCTCCCGAAGCGGGAGGGCCGGCACCGGGGAGCTGTTTTTT.

This chain uses TRBV11-2 with TRBJ2-3; 8 bases match TRBD1. The CDR3 sequence is 15 residues long. Unmatched junction bases numbered 8, after V lost 5 bases and J lost 4 bases. Germline loops: CDR1 SGHAT, CDR2 FQNNGV. CDR3 nucleotides: TGTGCCAGCAGCCCCGGGACAGGCAGATCAGATACGCAGTATTTT. Amino acid sequence: CASSPGTGRSDTQYF.

This clone was observed a few times. Distinct nucleotide sequences in the sample also encode this CDR3. This chain uses TRBV15 with TRBJ1-5, with D unclear. Germline V lookup: CDR1 LNHNV, CDR2 YYDKDF (reference sequence). With 0 bases removed from V and 6 bases from J, the gap between germline ends came to 3 bases. This CDR3 has 12 residues. CDR3: CATSRERQPQHF. Written as DNA, the CDR3 is TGTGCCACCAGCAGAGAACGTCAGCCCCAGCATTTT.

Here the CDR3 reads CASSESRGYTF. DNA for the CDR3: TGTGCCAGCAGTGAATCGAGGGGCTACACCTTC. The chain carries TRBV6-1 and TRBJ1-2; D gene ambiguous. In germline, CDR1 is MNHNS, CDR2 SASEGT. The germline V and J ends were trimmed by 2 bases and 8 bases, with 6 bases remaining between them. This CDR3 has 11 residues.

V and J are TRBV9 and TRBJ1-5, with D unclear. V was trimmed by 2 bases and J by 4 bases, leaving 7 bases between them. The CDR3 loop spans 13 amino acids. Germline V lookup: CDR1 SGDLS, CDR2 YYNGEE. The CDR3 sequence is CASSVSSNQPQHF. The CDR3 nucleotides read TGTGCCAGCAGCGTGAGTTCTAATCAGCCCCAGCATTTT.

This chain connects TRBV6-5 to TRBJ1-1, with 7 bases identical to TRBD1. The germline V gene encodes CDR1 MNHEY and CDR2 SVGAGI. The CDR3 loop spans 14 amino acids. V shed 6 bases, J shed 5 bases, and the junction held 9 bases outside the gene matches. CDR3 DNA sequence: TGTGCCAGCAGCAACCCAGGGGGTTGGACTGAAGCTTTCTTT. Translated, it gives CASSNPGGWTEAFF.

This chain links TRBV7-9 with TRBJ2-3; 9 bases line up with TRBD1. The V gene's germline CDR1 is SEHNR and CDR2 FQNEAQ (reference sequence). V was clipped by 5 bases and J by 0 bases; unmatched bases: 6. This CDR3 has 16 residues. This CDR3 is CASSTRTGESTDTQYF. CDR3 bases: TGTGCCAGCAGCACCCGGACAGGGGAGAGCACAGATACGCAGTATTTT.

J is TRBJ2-6 and V is TRBV18; no clear D gene. The V gene's germline CDR1 is KGHSH and CDR2 LQKENI. V lost 1 base and J 0 bases, leaving 13 bases between the germline ends. The CDR3 runs to 18 residues. In DNA form, the CDR3 reads TGTGCCAGCTCACCACAGGCACTCCAGAGCTCTGGGGCCAACGTCCTGACTTTC. It codes for CASSPQALQSSGANVLTF.

The chain is built from TRBV6-5 and TRBJ1-3; 7 positions agree with TRBD1. This CDR3 spans 15 amino acids. Trimming cost V 6 bases and J 4 bases; bases outside gene matches: 9. CDR1 is MNHEY, CDR2 SVGAGI, per germline. CDR3 nucleotides: TGTGCCAGCAGCCCCGACAGGGCAAGCGGAAACACCATATATTTT. Its protein is CASSPDRASGNTIYF.

The chain links TRBV29-1 to TRBJ1-2; D is perhaps TRBD1 (6 bases). The CDR3 consists of 15 residues. Looked up from germline, CDR1 is SQVTM and CDR2 is ANQGSEA. V lost 0 bases to trimming and J lost 4 bases, with 15 bases between them. CDR3 bases: TGCAGCGTTGAAGAGATCGGGGGCTCGGGCTATGGCTACACCTTC. Translating gives CSVEEIGGSGYGYTF.

The chain employs TRBV18 and TRBJ2-3; 7 nucleotides match TRBD1. The V segment lost 5 bases and the J segment 2 bases; nucleotides outside the gene matches: 4. Germline V gene lookup returns CDR1 KGHSH and CDR2 LQKENI. The CDR3 loop spans 14 amino acids. The CDR3, as DNA: TGTGCCAGCTCATCGGGACAGAACACAGATACGCAGTATTTT. It codes for CASSSGQNTDTQYF.

The chain links TRBV30 to TRBJ2-1; D remains ambiguous. V dropped 4 bases and J dropped 8 bases, with 12 bases sitting between them. Germline assignment: CDR1 GTSNPN and CDR2 SVGIG (reference sequence). The CDR3 covers 12 residues. The CDR3 sequence is CAWKVHDYEQFF. In DNA, the CDR3 is TGTGCCTGGAAGGTGCACGACTATGAGCAGTTCTTC. The full variable domain, with the rest looked up from reference TRBV30 and TRBJ2-1, is SQTIHQWPATLVQPVGSPLSLECTVEGTSNPNLYWYRQAAGRGLQLLFYSVGIGQISSEVPQNLSASRPQDRQFILSSKKLLLSDSGFYLCAWKVHDYEQFFGPGTRLTVL.

The V and J genes are TRBV7-2 and TRBJ2-7, with 13 positions matching TRBD2. Germline V lookup: CDR1 SGHTA, CDR2 FQGNSA. V shed 5 bases and J 2 bases; nucleotides not matched to a gene: 9. The length of the CDR3 is 17 residues. Here the CDR3 DNA reads TGTGCCAGCAGCAGACTAGCGGGAGGTCGCCTGGCCTACGAGCAGTACTTC. Protein product: CASSRLAGGRLAYEQYF.

The chain joins TRBV7-2 to TRBJ1-2, with 9 nucleotides matching TRBD1. V lost 4 bases, J lost 4 bases, and 4 bases stayed unmatched. Germline CDR1 SGHTA, CDR2 FQGNSA. The length of the CDR3 is 14 residues. This CDR3 is CASSSDRGTYGYTF. The CDR3 nucleotides are TGTGCCAGCAGCTCAGACAGGGGGACCTATGGCTACACCTTC.

The J gene is TRBJ1-1, the V gene TRBV6-1, with TRBD1 matching 7 bases. The CDR3 is 13 amino acids. J lost 5 bases, V lost 8 bases, and 8 bases had no gene match. Germline V CDR1 and CDR2: MNHNS, SASEGT. Written as DNA, the CDR3 is TGTGCCAGCCCGAACAGGGGCGGAACTGAAGCTTTCTTT. Encoded protein: CASPNRGGTEAFF.